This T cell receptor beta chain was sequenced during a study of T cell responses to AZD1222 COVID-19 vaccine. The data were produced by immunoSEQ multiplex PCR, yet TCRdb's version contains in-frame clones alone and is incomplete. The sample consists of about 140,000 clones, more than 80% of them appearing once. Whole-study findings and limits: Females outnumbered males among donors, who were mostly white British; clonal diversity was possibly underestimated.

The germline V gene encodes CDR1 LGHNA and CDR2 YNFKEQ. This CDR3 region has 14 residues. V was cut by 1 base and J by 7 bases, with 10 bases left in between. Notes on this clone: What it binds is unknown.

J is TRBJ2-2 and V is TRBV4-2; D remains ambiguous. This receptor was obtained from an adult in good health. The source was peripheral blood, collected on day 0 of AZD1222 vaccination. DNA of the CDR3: TGTGCCAGCAGCCAAGTTTCTGTATACGGGGAGCTGTTTTTT. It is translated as CASSQVSVYGELFF.